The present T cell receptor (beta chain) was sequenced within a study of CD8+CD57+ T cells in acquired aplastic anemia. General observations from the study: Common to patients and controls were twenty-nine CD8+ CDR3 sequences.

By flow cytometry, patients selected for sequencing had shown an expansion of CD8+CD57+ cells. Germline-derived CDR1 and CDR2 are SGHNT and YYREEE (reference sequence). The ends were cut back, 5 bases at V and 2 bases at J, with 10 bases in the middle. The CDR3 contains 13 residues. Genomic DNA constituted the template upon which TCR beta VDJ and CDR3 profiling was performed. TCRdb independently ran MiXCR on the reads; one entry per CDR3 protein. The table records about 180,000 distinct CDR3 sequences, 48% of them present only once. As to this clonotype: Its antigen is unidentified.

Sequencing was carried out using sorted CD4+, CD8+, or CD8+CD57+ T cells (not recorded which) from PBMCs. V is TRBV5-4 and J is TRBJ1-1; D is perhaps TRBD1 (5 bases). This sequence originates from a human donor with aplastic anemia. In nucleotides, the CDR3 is TGTGCCAGCAGACCCGACAGAAACACTGAAGCTTTCTTT. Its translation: CASRPDRNTEAFF. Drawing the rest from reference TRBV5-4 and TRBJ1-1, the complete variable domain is ETGVTQSPTHLIKTRGQQVTLRCSSQSGHNTVSWYQQALGQGPQFIFQYYREEENGRGNFPPRFSGLQFPNYSSELNVNALELDDSALYLCASRPDRNTEAFFGQGTRLTVV.